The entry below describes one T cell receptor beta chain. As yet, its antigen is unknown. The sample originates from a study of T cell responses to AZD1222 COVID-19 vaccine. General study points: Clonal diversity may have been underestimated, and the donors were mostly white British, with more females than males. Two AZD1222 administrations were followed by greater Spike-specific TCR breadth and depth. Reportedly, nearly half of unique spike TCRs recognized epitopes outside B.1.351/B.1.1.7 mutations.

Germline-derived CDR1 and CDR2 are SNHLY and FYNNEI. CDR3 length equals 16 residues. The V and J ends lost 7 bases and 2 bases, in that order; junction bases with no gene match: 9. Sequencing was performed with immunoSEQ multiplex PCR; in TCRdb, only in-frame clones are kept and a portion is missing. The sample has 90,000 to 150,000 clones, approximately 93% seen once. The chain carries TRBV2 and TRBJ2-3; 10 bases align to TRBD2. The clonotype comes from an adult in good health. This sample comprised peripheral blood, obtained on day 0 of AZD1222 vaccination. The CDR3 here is CASIASGGAFTDTQYF. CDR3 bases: TGTGCCAGCATAGCAAGCGGGGGGGCGTTCACAGATACGCAGTATTTT.